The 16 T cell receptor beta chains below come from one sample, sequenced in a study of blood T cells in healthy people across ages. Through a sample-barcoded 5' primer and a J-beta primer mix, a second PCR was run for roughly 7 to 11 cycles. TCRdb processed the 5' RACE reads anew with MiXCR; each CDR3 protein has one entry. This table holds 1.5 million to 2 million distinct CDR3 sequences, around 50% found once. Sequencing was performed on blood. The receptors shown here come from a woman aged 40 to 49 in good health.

CDR3 protein: CASSPDRQGGYGYTF. CDR3 in DNA: TGTGCCAGCTCACCCGATAGACAGGGGGGATATGGCTACACCTTC. The rearrangement links TRBV18 to TRBJ1-2; the match to TRBD1 covers 9 bases. Germline CDR1 reads KGHSH; CDR2 reads LQKENI. CDR3 length: 15 amino acids. V lost 3 bases and J lost 5; bases outside the gene matches: 7.

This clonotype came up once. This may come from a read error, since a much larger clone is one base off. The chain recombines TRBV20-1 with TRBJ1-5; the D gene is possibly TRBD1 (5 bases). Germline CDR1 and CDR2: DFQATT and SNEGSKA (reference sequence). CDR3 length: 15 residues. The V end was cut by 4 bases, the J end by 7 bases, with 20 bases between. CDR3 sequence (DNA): TGCAGTGCTACCTCCCAACAGGATCGATGGCAGCCCCAGCATTTT. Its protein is CSATSQQDRWQPQHF.

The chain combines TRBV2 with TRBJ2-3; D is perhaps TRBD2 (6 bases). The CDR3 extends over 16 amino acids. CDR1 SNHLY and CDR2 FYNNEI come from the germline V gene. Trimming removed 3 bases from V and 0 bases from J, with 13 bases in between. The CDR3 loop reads CASSEEGRVSTDTQYF. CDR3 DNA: TGTGCCAGCAGTGAGGAGGGCAGGGTTAGCACAGATACGCAGTATTTT.

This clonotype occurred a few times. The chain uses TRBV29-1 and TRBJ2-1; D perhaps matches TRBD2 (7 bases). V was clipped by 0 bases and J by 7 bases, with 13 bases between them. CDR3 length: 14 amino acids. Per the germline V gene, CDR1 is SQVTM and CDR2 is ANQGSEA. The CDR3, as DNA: TGCAGCGTTGAAGATAGGGGGGGGGGAAATGAGCAGTTCTTC. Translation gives CSVEDRGGGNEQFF.

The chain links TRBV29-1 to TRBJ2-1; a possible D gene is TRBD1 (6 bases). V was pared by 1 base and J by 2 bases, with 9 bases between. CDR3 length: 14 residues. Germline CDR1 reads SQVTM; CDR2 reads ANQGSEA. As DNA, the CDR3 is TGCAGCGTTGAAGGACAGGTTACCTACAATGAGCAGTTCTTC. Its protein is CSVEGQVTYNEQFF.

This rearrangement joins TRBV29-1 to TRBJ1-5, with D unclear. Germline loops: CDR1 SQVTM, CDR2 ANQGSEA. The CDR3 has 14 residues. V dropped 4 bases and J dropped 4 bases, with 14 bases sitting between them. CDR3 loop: CSVVSEGRNQPQHF. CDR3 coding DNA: TGCAGCGTTGTGTCTGAGGGCAGAAATCAGCCCCAGCATTTT.

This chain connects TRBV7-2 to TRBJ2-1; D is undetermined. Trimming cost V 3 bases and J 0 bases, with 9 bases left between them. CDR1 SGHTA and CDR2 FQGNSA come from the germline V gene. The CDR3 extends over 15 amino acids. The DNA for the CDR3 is TGTGCCAGCAGCTTGCAGACGAGCTCCTACAATGAGCAGTTCTTC. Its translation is CASSLQTSSYNEQFF. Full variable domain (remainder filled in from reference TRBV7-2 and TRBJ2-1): GAGVSQSPSNKVTEKGKDVELRCDPISGHTALYWYRQSLGQGLEFLIYFQGNSAPDKSGLPSDRFSAERTGGSVSTLTIQRTQQEDSAVYLCASSLQTSSYNEQFFGPGTRLTVL.

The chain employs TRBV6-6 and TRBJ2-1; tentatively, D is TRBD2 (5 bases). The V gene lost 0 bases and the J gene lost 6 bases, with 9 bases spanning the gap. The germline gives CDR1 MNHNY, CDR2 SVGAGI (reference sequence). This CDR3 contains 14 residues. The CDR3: CASSYSASGNEQFF. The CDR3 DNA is TGTGCCAGCAGTTACTCGGCCAGCGGCAATGAGCAGTTCTTC.

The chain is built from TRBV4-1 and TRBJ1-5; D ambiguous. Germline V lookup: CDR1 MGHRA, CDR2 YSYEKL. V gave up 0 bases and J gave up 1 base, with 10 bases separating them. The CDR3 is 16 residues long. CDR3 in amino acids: CASSQDWGRSNQPQHF. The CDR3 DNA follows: TGCGCCAGCAGCCAAGATTGGGGAAGGAGCAATCAGCCCCAGCATTTT.

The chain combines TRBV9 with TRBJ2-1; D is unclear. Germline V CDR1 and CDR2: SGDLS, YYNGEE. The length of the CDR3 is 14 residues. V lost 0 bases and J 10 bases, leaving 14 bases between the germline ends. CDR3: CASSVASGSPEQFF. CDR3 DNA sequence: TGTGCCAGCAGCGTAGCTTCAGGAAGTCCCGAGCAGTTCTTC.

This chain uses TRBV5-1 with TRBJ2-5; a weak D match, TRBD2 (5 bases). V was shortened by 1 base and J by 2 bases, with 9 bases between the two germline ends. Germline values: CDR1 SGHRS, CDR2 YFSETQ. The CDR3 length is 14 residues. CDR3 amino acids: CASSLWGEQETQYF. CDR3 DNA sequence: TGCGCCAGCAGCTTGTGGGGAGAGCAAGAGACCCAGTACTTC.

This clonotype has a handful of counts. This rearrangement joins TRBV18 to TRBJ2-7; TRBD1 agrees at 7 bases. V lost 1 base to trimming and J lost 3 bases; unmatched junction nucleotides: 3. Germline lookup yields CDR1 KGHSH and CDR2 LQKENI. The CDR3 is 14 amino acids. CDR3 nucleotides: TGTGCCAGCTCACCACTACAGGGGATCTACGAGCAGTACTTC. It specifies CASSPLQGIYEQYF.

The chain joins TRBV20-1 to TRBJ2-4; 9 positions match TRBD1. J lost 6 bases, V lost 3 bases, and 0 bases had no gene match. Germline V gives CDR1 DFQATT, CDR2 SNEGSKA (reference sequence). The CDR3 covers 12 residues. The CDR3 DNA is TGCAGTGCTAGGACAGGGGGAAACATTCAGTACTTC. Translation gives CSARTGGNIQYF.

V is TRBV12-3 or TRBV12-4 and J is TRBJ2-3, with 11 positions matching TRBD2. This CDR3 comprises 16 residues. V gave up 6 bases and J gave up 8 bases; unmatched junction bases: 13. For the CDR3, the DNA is TGTGCCAGCAGCCTGGGGCTTAGCGGGGGGGTAGGTACGCAGTATTTT. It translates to CASSLGLSGGVGTQYF.

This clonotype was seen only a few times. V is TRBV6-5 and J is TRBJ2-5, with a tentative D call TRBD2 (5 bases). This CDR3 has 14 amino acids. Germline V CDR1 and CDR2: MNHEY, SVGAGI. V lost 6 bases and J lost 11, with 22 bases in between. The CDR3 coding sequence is TGTGCCAGCAGGGCCTCGACTGGGATTGGGGAGCAGTACTTC. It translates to CASRASTGIGEQYF.

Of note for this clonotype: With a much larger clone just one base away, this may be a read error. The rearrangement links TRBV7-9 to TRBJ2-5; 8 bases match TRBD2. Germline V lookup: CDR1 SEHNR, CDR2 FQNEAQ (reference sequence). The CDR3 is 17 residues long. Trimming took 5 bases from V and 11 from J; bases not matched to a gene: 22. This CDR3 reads CASSQPTTGGPYNEQYF. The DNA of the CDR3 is TGTGCCAGCAGCCAACCAACCACGGGGGGGCCTTACAATGAGCAGTACTTC.